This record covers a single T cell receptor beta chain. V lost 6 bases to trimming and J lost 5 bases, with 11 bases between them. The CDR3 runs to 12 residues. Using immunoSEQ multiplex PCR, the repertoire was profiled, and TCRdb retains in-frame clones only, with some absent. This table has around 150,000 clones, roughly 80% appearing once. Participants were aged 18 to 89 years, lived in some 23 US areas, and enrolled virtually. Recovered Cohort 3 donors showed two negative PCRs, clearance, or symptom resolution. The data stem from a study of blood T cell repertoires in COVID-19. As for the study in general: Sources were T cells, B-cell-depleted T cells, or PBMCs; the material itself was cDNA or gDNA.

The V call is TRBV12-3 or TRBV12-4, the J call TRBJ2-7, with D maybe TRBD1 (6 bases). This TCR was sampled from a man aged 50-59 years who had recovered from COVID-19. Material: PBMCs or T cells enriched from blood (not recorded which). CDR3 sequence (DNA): TGTGCCAGCAGCCAGGGGTTAGACGAGCAGTACTTC. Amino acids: CASSQGLDEQYF.